This paragraph reports one T cell receptor (beta chain). What it recognizes is unknown. This sample was included in a study of regulatory dendritic cells for organ transplantation. V lost 7 bases to trimming and J lost 5 bases, with 15 bases between them. The CDR3 has 14 residues. Germline CDR1 MNHEY, CDR2 SVGAGI. CFSE-labeled sorted T cells met regulatory or mature dendritic cells for under 6 days. Assay: immunoSEQ multiplex PCR; the TCRdb copy retains only in-frame clones and omits some. Of around 19,000 clones listed, approximately 85% are singletons. Whole-study results and caveats: Memory CD8+ T cells were the most oligoclonal; naive cells were highly diverse.

This sequence originates from a human donor in good health. Sequenced: naive CD4+ T cells from blood cultured with regulatory dendritic cells. Subset noted: CD45RA+ naive T cells. The chain links TRBV6-5 to TRBJ1-5; possible D gene TRBD1, 5 bases. The CDR3 loop is CASMKLVGDQPQHF. CDR3 sequence (DNA): TGTGCCAGCATGAAACTGGTAGGGGATCAGCCCCAGCATTTT.